The rows below give T cell receptor beta chains drawn from one sample of a study of T cell responses to AZD1222 COVID-19 vaccine. Sequenced by immunoSEQ multiplex PCR; TCRdb stores in-frame clones only, minus some. The table shows nearly 35,000 clones, with around 84% occurring only once. The input for sequencing was peripheral blood, taken 28 days after the second AZD1222 dose. The receptors shown here come from an adult who received the AZD1222 COVID-19 vaccine. The conserved cysteine and the conserved F or W are not part of the CDR3 here. Each record gives: D gene, clone size, V gene, CDR3 protein. A D gene is named only where the DNA matches it firmly. Size is omitted from some rows. Given values are once, few, many or a class for expanded clones.

. | few | TRBV6-1 | ASSEWGMNTEAF
TRBD2 | once | TRBV20-1 | SASASGRETQY
. | . | TRBV6-5 | ASRGDSPYGYT
TRBD2 | once | TRBV4-2 | ASSHLGSSGSRWYEQY
. | . | TRBV3-1/TRBV3-2 | ASSQQGGRQETQY
TRBD1 | . | TRBV20-1 | SASKDRGRRNNEQF
TRBD1 | . | TRBV5-6 | ASSRPGQVSSYEQY
. | . | TRBV7-2 | ASSPREHYNEQF
TRBD2 | . | TRBV5-1 | ASSLVGTSGVSLQGTQY
. | . | TRBV2 | ASSLDRHTEAF
. | . | TRBV10-1 | ASSDPADQETQY
. | few | TRBV5-6 | ASSYYRYTEAF
. | . | TRBV5-1 | ASMPGGQETQY
TRBD2 | . | TRBV18 | ASSPRGLAGEGETQY
. | once | TRBV6-5 | ASTKGYEQY
TRBD1 | . | TRBV30 | AWVPRTGTGNTEAF
. | once | TRBV6-5 | ASSYRDSNQPQH
TRBD1 | . | TRBV7-3 | ASSLDGSGTGGGEQF
TRBD2 | . | TRBV2 | ASSEHPGLAGTKETQY
. | . | TRBV19 | ASGGPNTGELF
TRBD1 | . | TRBV3-1/TRBV3-2 | ASRQTGGTDTQY
. | . | TRBV2 | ASNSVYSYEQY
. | once | TRBV7-6 | ASSLGTGFATNEKLF
. | few | TRBV21-1 | ASSKETAYSGANVLT
. | . | TRBV5-1 | ASSLDQRLATNEKLF
. | few | TRBV28 | ASSSSLGRYNEQF
TRBD1 | . | TRBV19 | ASSLGTGLTYEQY
TRBD1 | . | TRBV19 | ASSRDRGNYEQF
. | . | TRBV5-1 | ASSLGDPRPEKLF
. | . | TRBV5-1 | ASSPDLGYEQY
TRBD1 | . | TRBV3-1/TRBV3-2 | ASSQRRTGVYTGELF
TRBD1 | . | TRBV18 | ASSPPRTGNTEAF
. | . | TRBV23-1 | ASSHRVGPRRNTIY
. | . | TRBV19 | ASSTGTSASPLH
. | . | TRBV21-1 | ASSKRSDQPQH
TRBD2 | . | TRBV11-2 | ASSLGGGAQNIQY
. | . | TRBV30 | AWTKGGSTEAF
TRBD2 | . | TRBV6-5 | AATKASGSYNEQF
. | . | TRBV9 | ASSLTMNTEAF
. | . | TRBV30 | AWSVRGSSGGYT
. | . | TRBV7-2 | ASSLSTGGSGYT
TRBD1 | . | TRBV3-1/TRBV3-2 | ASSPGTGKSNEKLF
TRBD2 | . | TRBV5-6 | ASSYLDGGALDTQY
. | . | TRBV9 | ASSYIWDATYNEQF